Sequencing of this T cell receptor beta chain was carried out in a study of T-cell reconstitution after alpha-beta-depleted transplantation in children. CDR1 DFQATT and CDR2 SNEGSKA come from the germline V gene (reference sequence). CDR3 size: 15 residues. Trimming removed 0 bases from V and 1 base from J, with 12 bases in between. This clonotype was found a few times. Its antigen is currently unknown. Notes on the study in general: There were reportedly several hundred expanded graft clones from which alpha-beta T cells came about two months after transplant. By one year post-transplant, T-cell counts and diversity largely arose from T cells that were newly produced.

A library of TCRbeta sequences, prepared with unique molecular identifiers, was generated. A single record per CDR3 protein comes from TCRdb applying MiXCR to the PCR reads. The sample carries roughly 110,000 distinct CDR3 sequences, about 9.4% recorded once. This sequence joins TRBV20-1 and TRBJ1-1, with D tentatively TRBD1 (6 bases). The sequences come from PBMCs, collected before TCRalphabeta/CD19-depleted stem cell transplant. This sequence was found in a boy younger than 10 with acute lymphoblastic leukemia, due to receive a stem cell transplant. CDR3 DNA sequence: TGCAGTGCTAGAGATCTCCGGGGACAGAACACTGAAGCTTTCTTT. As protein: CSARDLRGQNTEAFF.